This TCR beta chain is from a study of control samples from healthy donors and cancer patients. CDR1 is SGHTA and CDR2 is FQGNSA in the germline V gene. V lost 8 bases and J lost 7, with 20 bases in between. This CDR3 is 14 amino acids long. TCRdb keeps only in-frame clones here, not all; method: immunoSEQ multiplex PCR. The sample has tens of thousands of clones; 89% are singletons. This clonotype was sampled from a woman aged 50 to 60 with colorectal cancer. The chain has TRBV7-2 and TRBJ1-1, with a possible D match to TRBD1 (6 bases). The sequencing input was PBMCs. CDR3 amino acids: CASESKSGVGEAFF. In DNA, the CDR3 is TGTGCCAGCGAATCAAAATCAGGGGTGGGTGAAGCTTTCTTT. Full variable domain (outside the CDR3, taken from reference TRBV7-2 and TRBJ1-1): GAGVSQSPSNKVTEKGKDVELRCDPISGHTALYWYRQSLGQGLEFLIYFQGNSAPDKSGLPSDRFSAERTGGSVSTLTIQRTQQEDSAVYLCASESKSGVGEAFFGQGTRLTVV.